The text below deals with one T cell receptor (beta chain). Its matching antigen is unknown. The V gene's germline CDR1 is SGHRS and CDR2 YFSETQ. This CDR3 has 13 residues. The V gene lost 5 bases and the J gene lost 9 bases, with 15 bases spanning the gap. This sample stems from a study of blood T cells in healthy people across ages. Study outcomes and limitations: Significant beta diversity loss was already apparent by age approximately 42, declining roughly linearly. Naive CD4+ cell counts and diversity both ran higher in long-lived than in aged donors. It was not possible, with unsorted PBMCs, to conclusively compare naive and antigen-experienced cells.

A second PCR, run for about 6 to 12 cycles, used a sample-barcoded 5' primer plus a J-beta primer mix. With 12 random nucleotides, a template-switch adaptor tagged each individual cDNA molecule. TCRdb re-called the 5' RACE reads with MiXCR, one entry per CDR3 protein. The sample has about 1.5 million distinct CDR3 sequences, roughly two fifths seen once. Source material: blood. V gene TRBV5-1 combines with J gene TRBJ2-1; D unclear. This clonotype was obtained from a woman under 30 in good health. This chain's CDR3 is CASRSNSGSEQFF. CDR3 coding DNA: TGCGCCAGCAGATCCAATAGTGGTAGTGAGCAGTTCTTC.